This T cell receptor beta chain is drawn from a study of CD8+ T cells in alopecia areata. Background on the study: Treated individuals took tofacitinib by mouth, 5 to 10 mg twice daily.

Indicated treatment: oral pan-JAK inhibitor, 5-10 mg twice daily. Cell sorting was applied to PBMCs, and CD4+ and CD8+ T cells were collected. The ends were cut back, 3 bases at V and 5 bases at J, with 12 bases in the middle. This CDR3 spans 14 amino acids. CDR1 is SGHDT and CDR2 is YYEEEE in the germline V gene. Study-wide points: Normal skin's resident alphabeta T cells are also sequenced in scalp samples. Researchers report lesional scalp, most notably alopecia totalis/universalis, outstripped normal scalp in clonality.

Sequencing templates came from extracted RNA that was reverse transcribed into cDNA. Data came from immunoSEQ multiplex PCR; TCRdb stores just in-frame clones and leaves some out. The sample has fewer than 250,000 clones, just under 65% seen once. Points on this clone: What it recognizes is unknown.

The sequence derives from a human donor with alopecia areata. V is TRBV5-6 and J is TRBJ2-1, with a tentative D call TRBD2 (6 bases). The specimen comprised CD4+ T cells sorted from blood, sampled around week 49, from a patient treated with tofacitinib. The CDR3 nucleotides read TGTGCCAGCAGCTCAACTAGCTTCAACAATGAGCAGTTCTTC. The encoded protein is CASSSTSFNNEQFF.